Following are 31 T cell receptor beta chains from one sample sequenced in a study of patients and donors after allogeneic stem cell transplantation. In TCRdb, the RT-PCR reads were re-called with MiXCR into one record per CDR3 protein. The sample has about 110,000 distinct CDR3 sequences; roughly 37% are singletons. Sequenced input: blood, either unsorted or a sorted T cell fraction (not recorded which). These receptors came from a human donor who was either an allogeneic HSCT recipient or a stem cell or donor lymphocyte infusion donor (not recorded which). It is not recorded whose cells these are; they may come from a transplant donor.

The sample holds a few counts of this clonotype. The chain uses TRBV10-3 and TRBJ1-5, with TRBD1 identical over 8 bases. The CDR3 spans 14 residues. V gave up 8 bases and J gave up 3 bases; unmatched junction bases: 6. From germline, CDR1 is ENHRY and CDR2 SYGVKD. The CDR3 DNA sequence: TGTGCCATCGGCTTCCAGGGGGCCAATCAGCCCCAGCATTTT. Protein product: CAIGFQGANQPQHF.

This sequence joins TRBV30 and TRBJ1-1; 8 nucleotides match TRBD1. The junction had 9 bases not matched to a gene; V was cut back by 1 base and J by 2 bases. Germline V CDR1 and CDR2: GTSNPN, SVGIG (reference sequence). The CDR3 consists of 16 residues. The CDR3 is CAWSGGDDRGNTEAFF. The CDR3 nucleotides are TGTGCCTGGAGTGGGGGAGACGACAGGGGAAACACTGAAGCTTTCTTT.

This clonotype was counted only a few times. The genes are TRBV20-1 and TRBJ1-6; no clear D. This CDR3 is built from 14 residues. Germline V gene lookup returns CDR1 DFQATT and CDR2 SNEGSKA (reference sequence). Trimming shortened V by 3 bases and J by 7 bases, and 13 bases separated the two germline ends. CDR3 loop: CSASVADLNSPLHF. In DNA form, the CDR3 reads TGCAGTGCTAGCGTGGCGGATCTCAATTCACCCCTCCACTTT.

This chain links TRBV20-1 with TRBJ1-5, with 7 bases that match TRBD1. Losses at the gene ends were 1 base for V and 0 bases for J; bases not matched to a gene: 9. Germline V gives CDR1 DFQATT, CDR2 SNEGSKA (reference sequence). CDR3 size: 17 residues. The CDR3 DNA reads TGCAGTGCTAGAGCCCCGGGACAGAGCTATAGCAATCAGCCCCAGCATTTT. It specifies CSARAPGQSYSNQPQHF.

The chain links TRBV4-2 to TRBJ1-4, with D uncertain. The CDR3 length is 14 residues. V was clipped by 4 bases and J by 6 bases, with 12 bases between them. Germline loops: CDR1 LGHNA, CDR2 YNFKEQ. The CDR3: CASSPAPWDEKLFF. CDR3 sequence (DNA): TGTGCCAGCAGCCCAGCTCCCTGGGATGAAAAACTGTTTTTT.

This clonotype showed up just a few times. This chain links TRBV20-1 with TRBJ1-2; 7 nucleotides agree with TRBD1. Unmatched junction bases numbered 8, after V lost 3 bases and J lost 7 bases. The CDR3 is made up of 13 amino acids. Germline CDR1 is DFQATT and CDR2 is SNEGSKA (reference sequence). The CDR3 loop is CSARREGASGYTF. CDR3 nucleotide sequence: TGCAGTGCTAGGAGGGAGGGGGCTTCTGGCTACACCTTC.

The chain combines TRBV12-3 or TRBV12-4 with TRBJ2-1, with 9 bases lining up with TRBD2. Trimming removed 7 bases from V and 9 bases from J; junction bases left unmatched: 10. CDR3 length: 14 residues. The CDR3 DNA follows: TGTGCCAGCACCTCTGGCGGGAGGGCCGGTGAGCAGTTCTTC. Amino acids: CASTSGGRAGEQFF.

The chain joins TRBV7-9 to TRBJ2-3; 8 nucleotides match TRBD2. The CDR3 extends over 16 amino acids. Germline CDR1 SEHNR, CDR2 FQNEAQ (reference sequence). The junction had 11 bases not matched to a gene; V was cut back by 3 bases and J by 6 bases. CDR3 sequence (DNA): TGTGCCAGCAGCTTTGGTACGGGAGGGCCCAGGGATACGCAGTATTTT. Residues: CASSFGTGGPRDTQYF.

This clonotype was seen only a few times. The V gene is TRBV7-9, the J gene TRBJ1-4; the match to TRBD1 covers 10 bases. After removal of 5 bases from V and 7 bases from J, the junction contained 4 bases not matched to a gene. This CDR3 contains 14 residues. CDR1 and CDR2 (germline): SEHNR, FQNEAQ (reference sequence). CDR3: CASSPGTGAEKLFF. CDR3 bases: TGTGCCAGCAGCCCCGGGACAGGGGCTGAAAAACTGTTTTTT.

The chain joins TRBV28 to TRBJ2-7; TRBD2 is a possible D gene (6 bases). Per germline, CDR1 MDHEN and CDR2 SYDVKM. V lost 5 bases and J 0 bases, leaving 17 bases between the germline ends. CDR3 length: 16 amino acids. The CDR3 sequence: CASSPSGLGGSYEQYF. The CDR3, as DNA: TGTGCCAGCAGTCCGTCGGGCCTGGGGGGCTCCTACGAGCAGTACTTC.

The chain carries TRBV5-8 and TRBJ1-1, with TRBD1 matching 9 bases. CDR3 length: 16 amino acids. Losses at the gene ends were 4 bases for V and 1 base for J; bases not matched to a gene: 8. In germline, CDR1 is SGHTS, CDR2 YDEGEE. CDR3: CASSRTGGTKNTEAFF. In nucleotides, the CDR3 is TGTGCCAGCAGCCGCACAGGGGGCACGAAGAACACTGAAGCTTTCTTT.

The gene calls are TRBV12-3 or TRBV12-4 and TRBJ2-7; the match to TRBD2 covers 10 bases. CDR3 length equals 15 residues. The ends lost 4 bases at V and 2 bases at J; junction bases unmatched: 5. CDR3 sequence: CASSSYSGRTYEQYF. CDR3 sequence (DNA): TGTGCCAGCAGTTCCTATAGCGGGAGGACCTACGAGCAGTACTTC.

The CDR3 region is CASGTPGQTQYF. The CDR3, as DNA: TGCGCCAGCGGGACGCCTGGTCAGACCCAGTACTTC. The chain couples TRBV10-2 to TRBJ2-5, with D perhaps matching TRBD1 or TRBD2 (5 bases each). Trimming shortened V by 8 bases and J by 6 bases, and 13 bases separated the two germline ends. Per germline, CDR1 WSHSY and CDR2 SAAADI. The CDR3 loop spans 12 amino acids.

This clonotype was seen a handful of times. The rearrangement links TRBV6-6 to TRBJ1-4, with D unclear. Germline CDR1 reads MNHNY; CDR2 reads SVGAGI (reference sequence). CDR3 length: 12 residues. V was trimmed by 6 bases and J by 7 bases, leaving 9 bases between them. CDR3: CASSFWSEKLFF. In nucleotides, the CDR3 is TGTGCCAGCAGCTTTTGGTCTGAAAAACTGTTTTTT.

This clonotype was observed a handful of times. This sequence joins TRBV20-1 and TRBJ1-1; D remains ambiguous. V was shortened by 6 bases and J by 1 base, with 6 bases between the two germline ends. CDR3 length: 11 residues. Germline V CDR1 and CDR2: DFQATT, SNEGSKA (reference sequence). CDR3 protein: CSASENTEAFF. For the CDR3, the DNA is TGCAGTGCCTCAGAGAACACTGAAGCTTTCTTT.

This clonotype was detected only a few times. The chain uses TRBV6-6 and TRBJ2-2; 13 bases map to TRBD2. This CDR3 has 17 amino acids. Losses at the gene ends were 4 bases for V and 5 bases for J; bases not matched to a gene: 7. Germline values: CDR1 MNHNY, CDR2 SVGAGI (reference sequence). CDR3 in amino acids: CASSWFGLAGDTGELFF. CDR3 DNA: TGTGCCAGCAGTTGGTTCGGACTAGCGGGAGATACCGGGGAGCTGTTTTTT.

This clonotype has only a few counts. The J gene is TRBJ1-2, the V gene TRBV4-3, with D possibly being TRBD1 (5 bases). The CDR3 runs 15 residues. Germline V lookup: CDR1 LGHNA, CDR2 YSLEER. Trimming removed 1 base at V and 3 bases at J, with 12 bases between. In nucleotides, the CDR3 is TGCGCCAGCAGCCAAGGGGCAGGGCTGCACTATGGCTACACCTTC. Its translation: CASSQGAGLHYGYTF.

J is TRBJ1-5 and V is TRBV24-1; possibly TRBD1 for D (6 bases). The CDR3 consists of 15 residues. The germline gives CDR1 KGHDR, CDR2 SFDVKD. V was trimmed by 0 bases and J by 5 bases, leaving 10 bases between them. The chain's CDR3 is CATSDLGRGDQPQHF. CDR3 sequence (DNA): TGTGCCACCAGTGATTTGGGCAGGGGAGATCAGCCCCAGCATTTT.

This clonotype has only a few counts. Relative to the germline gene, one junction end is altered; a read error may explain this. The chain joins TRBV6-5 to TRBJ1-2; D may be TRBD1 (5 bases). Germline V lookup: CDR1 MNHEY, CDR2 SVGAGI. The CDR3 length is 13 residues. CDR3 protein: CATSQGAQNGYTF. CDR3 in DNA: TGTGCCACCAGTCAGGGCGCCCAGAATGGCTACACCTTC.

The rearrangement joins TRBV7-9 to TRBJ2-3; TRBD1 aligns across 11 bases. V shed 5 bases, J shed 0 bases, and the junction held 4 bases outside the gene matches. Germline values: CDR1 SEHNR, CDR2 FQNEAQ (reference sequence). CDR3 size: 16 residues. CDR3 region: CASSPWDRGSTDTQYF. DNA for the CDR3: TGTGCCAGCAGCCCATGGGACAGGGGGAGCACAGATACGCAGTATTTT.

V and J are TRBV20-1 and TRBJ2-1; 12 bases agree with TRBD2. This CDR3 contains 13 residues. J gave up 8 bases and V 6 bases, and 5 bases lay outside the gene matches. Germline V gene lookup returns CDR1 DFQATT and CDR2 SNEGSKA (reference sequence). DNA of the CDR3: TGCAGTGCGGGGGGACTAGCGGGTGATGAGCAGTTCTTC. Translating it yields CSAGGLAGDEQFF.

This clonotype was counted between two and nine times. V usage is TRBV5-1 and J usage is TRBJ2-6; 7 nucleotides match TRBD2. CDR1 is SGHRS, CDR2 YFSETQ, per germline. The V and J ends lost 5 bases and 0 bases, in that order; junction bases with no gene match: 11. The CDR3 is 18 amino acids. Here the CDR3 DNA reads TGCGCCAGCAGTTTTTCCGGGAGGTCCCTCTCTGGGGCCAACGTCCTGACTTTC. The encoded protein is CASSFSGRSLSGANVLTF.

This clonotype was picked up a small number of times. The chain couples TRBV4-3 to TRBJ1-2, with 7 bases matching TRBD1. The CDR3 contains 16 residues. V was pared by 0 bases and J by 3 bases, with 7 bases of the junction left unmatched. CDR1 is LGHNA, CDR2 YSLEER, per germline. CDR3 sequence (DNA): TGCGCCAGCAGCCAAGAACGATTCGACAGGGACTATGGCTACACCTTC. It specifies CASSQERFDRDYGYTF.

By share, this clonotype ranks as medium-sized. In DNA form, the CDR3 reads TGCAGTGCTAGAGATCTCAGGGAAAAACTGTTTTTT. The encoded protein is CSARDLREKLFF. The J gene is TRBJ1-4, the V gene TRBV20-1; D ambiguous. From germline, CDR1 is DFQATT and CDR2 SNEGSKA (reference sequence). Trimming left V 0 bases short and J 8 bases short, with 7 bases between. This CDR3 contains 12 residues.

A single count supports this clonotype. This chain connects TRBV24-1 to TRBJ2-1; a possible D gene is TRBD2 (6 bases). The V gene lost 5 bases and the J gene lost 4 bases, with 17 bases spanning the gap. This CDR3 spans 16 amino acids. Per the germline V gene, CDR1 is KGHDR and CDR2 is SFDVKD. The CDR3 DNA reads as TGTGCCACCAGTGGGTCATTAACGGGAGCTTACAATGAGCAGTTCTTC. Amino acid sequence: CATSGSLTGAYNEQFF.

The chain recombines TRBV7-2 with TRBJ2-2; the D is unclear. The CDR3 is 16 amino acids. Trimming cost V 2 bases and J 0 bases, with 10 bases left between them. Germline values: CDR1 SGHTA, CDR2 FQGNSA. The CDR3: CASSLLGWSNTGELFF. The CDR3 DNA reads TGTGCCAGCAGCTTATTGGGTTGGTCGAACACCGGGGAGCTGTTTTTT.

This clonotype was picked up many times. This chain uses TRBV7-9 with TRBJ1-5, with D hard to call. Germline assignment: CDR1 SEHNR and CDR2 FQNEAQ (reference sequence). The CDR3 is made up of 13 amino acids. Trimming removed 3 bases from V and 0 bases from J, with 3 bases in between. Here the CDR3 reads CASSFDSNQPQHF. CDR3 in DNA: TGTGCCAGCAGCTTCGATAGCAATCAGCCCCAGCATTTT.

CDR3 amino acids: CASSGQGAGYTF. Here the CDR3 DNA reads TGCGCCAGCAGCGGGCAGGGGGCTGGCTACACCTTC. This rearrangement joins TRBV4-3 to TRBJ1-2, with 8 bases identical to TRBD1. The CDR3 sequence is 12 residues long. Looked up from germline, CDR1 is LGHNA and CDR2 is YSLEER. V trimming: 5 bases; J trimming: 7 bases; junction bases outside the gene matches: 3.

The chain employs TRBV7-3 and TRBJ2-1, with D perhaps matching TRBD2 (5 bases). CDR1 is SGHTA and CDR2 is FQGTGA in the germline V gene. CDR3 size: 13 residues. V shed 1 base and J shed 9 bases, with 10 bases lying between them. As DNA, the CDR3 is TGTGCCAGCAGCTTAAGAGGGATAGGTGAGCAGTTCTTC. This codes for CASSLRGIGEQFF.

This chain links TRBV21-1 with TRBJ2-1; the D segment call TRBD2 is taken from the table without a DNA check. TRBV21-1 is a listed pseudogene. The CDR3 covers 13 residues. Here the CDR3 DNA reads TGTGCCCGAAGCGGGAAACCAAACAATGAGCAGTTCTTC. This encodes CARSGKPNNEQFF.

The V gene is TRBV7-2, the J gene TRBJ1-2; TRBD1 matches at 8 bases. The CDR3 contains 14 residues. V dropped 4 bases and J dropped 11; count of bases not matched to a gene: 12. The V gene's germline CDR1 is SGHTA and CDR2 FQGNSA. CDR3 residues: CASSYAGTGLRYTF. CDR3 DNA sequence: TGTGCCAGCAGCTACGCCGGGACAGGCTTGAGGTACACCTTC.